Many counts were recorded for the clone carrying this T cell receptor beta chain. Antigen specificity is unknown. These data come from a study of CD8 T cells in ankylosing spondylitis. In making TCR beta libraries, quantitative 5'-RACE with molecular barcodes was used. TCRdb processed the 5' RACE reads anew with MiXCR; each CDR3 protein has one entry. The sample lists around 220,000 distinct CDR3 sequences, around 19% occurring once. The germline CDR1 and CDR2 sequences are KGHDR and SFDVKD. The CDR3 loop spans 18 amino acids. V lost 7 bases to trimming and J lost 1 base; unmatched junction nucleotides: 11. Regarding the study as a whole: Blood of patients with ankylosing spondylitis appeared to be characterized by a TCR beta motif of several highly homologous variants.

The TCR comes from a male donor with ankylosing spondylitis. V is TRBV24-1 and J is TRBJ1-5; 11 bases are a match to TRBD1. Material: blood, either unsorted or a sorted T cell fraction (not recorded which). The CDR3 coding sequence is TGTGCCACCAGCCCCCGGGACAGGGGGTATGTAAGCAATCAGCCCCAGCATTTT. This sequence encodes CATSPRDRGYVSNQPQHF.